Reported below is one TCR beta chain. Its antigen is undetermined. The data are from a study of blood T cells in healthy people across ages. A second PCR, run for roughly 7 to 11 cycles, used a sample-barcoded 5' primer plus a J-beta primer mix. TCRdb reanalysed the 5' RACE reads using MiXCR and keeps one entry per CDR3 protein. The sample includes fewer than 950,000 distinct CDR3 sequences, less than 70% of them seen just once. Study-wide results and limits: Investigators viewed diversity estimates from one million T cells as underestimates, the study reported.

Germline lookup yields CDR1 DFQATT and CDR2 SNEGSKA (reference sequence). The junction had 24 bases not matched to a gene; V was cut back by 8 bases and J by 12 bases. This CDR3 region has 16 residues. This TCR came from a man older than 75 in good health. The chain employs TRBV20-1 and TRBJ2-1; 8 bases are shared with TRBD2. Sequencing was done on a sample of blood. CDR3 in amino acids: CSTRRGSGSPLGGQFF. CDR3 nucleotides: TGCAGTACTCGACGGGGAAGCGGGAGCCCTCTTGGGGGGCAGTTCTTC.